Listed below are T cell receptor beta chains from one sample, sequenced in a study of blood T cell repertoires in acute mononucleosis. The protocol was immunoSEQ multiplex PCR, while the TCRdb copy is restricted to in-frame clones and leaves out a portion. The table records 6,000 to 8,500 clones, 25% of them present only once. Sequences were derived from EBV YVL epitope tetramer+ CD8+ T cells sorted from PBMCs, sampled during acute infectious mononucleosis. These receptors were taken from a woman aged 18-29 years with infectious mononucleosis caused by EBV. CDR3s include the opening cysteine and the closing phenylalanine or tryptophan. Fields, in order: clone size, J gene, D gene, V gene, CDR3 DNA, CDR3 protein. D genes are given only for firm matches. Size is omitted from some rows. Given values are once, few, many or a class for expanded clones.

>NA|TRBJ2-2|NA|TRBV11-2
TGTGCCAGCAGCCCGGATGAGAACACCGGGGAGCTGTTTTTT
CASSPDENTGELFF
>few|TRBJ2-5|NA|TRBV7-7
TGCGCCAGCAGCCAAGAAGACCCATTGGAGACCCAGTACTTC
CASSQEDPLETQYF
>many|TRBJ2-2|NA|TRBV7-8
TGTGCCAGCAGCTTAACGTACGGAGGGGCCGGGGAGCTGTTTTTT
CASSLTYGGAGELFF
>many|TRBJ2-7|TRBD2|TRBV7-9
TGTGCCAGCAGCCATGAGCGGGGGGCCTACGAGCAGTACTTC
CASSHERGAYEQYF
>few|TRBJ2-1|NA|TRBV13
TGTGCCAGCAGCCCTGCTTATGGTGAGCAGTTCTTC
CASSPAYGEQFF
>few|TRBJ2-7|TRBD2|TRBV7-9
TGTGCCAGCAGATCCGGGACTAGCGTCTCCTACGAGCAGTACTTC
CASRSGTSVSYEQYF
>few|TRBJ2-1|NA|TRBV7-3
TGTGCCAGCAGCTTACTGCACAATAATGAGCAGTTCTTC
CASSLLHNNEQFF
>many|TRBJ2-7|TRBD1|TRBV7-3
TGTGCCAGCAGCTTAGACGGGACAGCCAACGAGCAGTACTTC
CASSLDGTANEQYF
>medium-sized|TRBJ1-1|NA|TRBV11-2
TGTGCCAGCAGCTTAGTAACCCCGACTACGGGGGAAGCTTTCTTT
CASSLVTPTTGEAFF
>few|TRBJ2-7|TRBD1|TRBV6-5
TGTGCCAGCAGCCCCTGGACAGGGGAATTCGAGCAGTACTTC
CASSPWTGEFEQYF
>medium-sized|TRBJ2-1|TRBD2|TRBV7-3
TGTGCCAGCAGCTCGCTTCCTAGCGGGGGATCGTATGAGCAGTTCTTC
CASSSLPSGGSYEQFF
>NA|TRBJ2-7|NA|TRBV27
TGTGCCAGCAGCCTCGCCGGGCCAAGCTCCTACGAGCAGTACTTC
CASSLAGPSSYEQYF
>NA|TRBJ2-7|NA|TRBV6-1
TGTGCCATCAAGGGACAACGCGATTACGAGCAGTACTTC
CAIKGQRDYEQYF
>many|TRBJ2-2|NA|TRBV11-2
TGTGCCAGCAGCTTAACGTACGGAGGGGCCGGGGAGCTGTTTTTT
CASSLTYGGAGELFF
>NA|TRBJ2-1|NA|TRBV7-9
TGTGCCAGCAGCTTAGACGGGGACAATGAGCAGTTCTTC
CASSLDGDNEQFF
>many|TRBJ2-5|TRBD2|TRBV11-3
TGTGCCAGCAACTTCAACGCGGGAGACCAAGAGACCCAGTACTTC
CASNFNAGDQETQYF
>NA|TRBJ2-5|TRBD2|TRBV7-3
TGTGCCAGCAGCTTACTGGCGGGAGGACCAGAGACCCAGTACTTC
CASSLLAGGPETQYF
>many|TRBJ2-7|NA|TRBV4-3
TGCGCCAGCAGCCAGGACCCTCTAGCGACCTACGAGCAGTACTTC
CASSQDPLATYEQYF
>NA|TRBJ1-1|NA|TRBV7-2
TGTGCCAGCACCACGGGCGGGAACACTGAAGCTTTCTTT
CASTTGGNTEAFF
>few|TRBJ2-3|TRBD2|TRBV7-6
TGTGCCAGCAGCCTCACTAGCGGGAGTGGGGATACGCAGTATTTT
CASSLTSGSGDTQYF
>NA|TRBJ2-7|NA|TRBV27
TGTGCCAGCAGTGAGACGTGGATTTACGAGCAGTACTTC
CASSETWIYEQYF
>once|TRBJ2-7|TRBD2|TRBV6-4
TGTGCCAGCAGATCCGGGACTAGCGTCTCCTACGAGCAGTACTTC
CASRSGTSVSYEQYF
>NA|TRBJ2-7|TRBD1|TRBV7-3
TGTGCCAGAACACACACCCTCTCCCCGACAGGGGCGGACGAGCAGTACTTC
CARTHTLSPTGADEQYF
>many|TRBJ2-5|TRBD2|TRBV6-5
TGTGCCACCGAAGCGGGGCAGGAGACCCAGTACTTC
CATEAGQETQYF
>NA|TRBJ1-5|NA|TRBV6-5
TGTGCCAGCAGGCAATTGCTAGGGAGCAATCAACCCCAGCGTTTT
CASRQLLGSNQPQRF
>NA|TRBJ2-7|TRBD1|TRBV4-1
TGCGCCAGCGCCGTGGGACAGGACTACGAGCAGTACTTC
CASAVGQDYEQYF
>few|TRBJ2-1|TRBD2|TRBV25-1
TGTGCCAGCAGTCCCTGGACTAGCGGGAGTAATGAGCAGTTCTTC
CASSPWTSGSNEQFF
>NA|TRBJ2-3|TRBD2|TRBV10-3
TGTGCCACCAGTGAGTGGACTAGCGGGGGGGAAGGAGATACGCAGTATTTT
CATSEWTSGGEGDTQYF
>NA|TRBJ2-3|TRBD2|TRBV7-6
TGTGCCAGCAGCTTAGTCATAGCGGGAGGACTTGGCACAGATACGCAGTATTTT
CASSLVIAGGLGTDTQYF
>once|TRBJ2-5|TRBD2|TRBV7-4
TGCCAGCATCGTGCTAGCGGCCTTCAAGAGACCCAGTACTTC
CQHRASGLQETQYF
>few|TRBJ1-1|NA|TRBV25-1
TGTGCCAGCGGAACCACAGGGAACACTGAAGCTTTCTTT
CASGTTGNTEAFF
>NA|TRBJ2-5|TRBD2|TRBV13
TGCGCCAGCAGCCTACTAGCGGGGGAACAAGAGACCCAGTACTTC
CASSLLAGEQETQYF
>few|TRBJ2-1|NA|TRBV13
TGTGCCAGCAGCTCCTCCAACTCCGGGTTCAGTAATAGTGAGCAGTTCTTC
CASSSSNSGFSNSEQFF
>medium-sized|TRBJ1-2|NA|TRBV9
TGTGCCAGCAGCGACCCAATGGCCTATGGCTACACCTTC
CASSDPMAYGYTF
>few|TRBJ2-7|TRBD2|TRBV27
TGTGCCAGCAGCTTGTCAGTAGGCCTAGCGGGAGGCGAGCAGTACTTC
CASSLSVGLAGGEQYF
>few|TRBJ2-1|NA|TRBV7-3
TGTGCCAGCAGCCCGGCCCTCCCGGAAAGCCCCTACAATGAGCAGTTCTTC
CASSPALPESPYNEQFF
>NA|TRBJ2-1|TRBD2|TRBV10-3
TGTGCCAGCAGTTTAGCGGGAGGGGGGAATGAGCAGTTCTTC
CASSLAGGGNEQFF
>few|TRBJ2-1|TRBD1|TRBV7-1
TGTGCCAGCAGCCCCGACCCGACAGGGGTCAATGAGCAGTTCTTC
CASSPDPTGVNEQFF
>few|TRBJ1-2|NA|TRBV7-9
TGCGCCAGCAGCGACGTTACAGGGACTTACGGCTACACCTTC
CASSDVTGTYGYTF
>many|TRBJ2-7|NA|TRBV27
TGTGCCAGCAGCCCGGTCAACTACGAGCAGTACTTC
CASSPVNYEQYF
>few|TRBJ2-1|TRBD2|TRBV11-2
TGTGCCAGCAGCCCACTAGCGGGAGGCTCCTACAATGAGCAGTTCTTC
CASSPLAGGSYNEQFF
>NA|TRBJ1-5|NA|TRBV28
TGTGCCAGCAGTTACCCAACAGCCGTTAGCAATCAGCCCCAGCATTTT
CASSYPTAVSNQPQHF